The 20 T cell receptor beta chains reported below all come from one sample, sequenced in a study of graft-versus-host responses after intestinal transplantation. Using immunoSEQ multiplex PCR, the repertoire was profiled, and TCRdb retains in-frame clones only, with some absent. The sample has about 29,000 clones; about 80% are singletons. Both intraepithelial and lamina propria lymphocytes were released by processing graft tissue. Specimen: ileum tissue, collected 98 days after intestinal transplantation. These receptor sequences come from a human patient who received an intestinal transplant, so some T cells may come from the graft donor.

J is TRBJ2-5 and V is TRBV14; 15 bases line up with TRBD2. Unmatched junction bases numbered 13, after V lost 6 bases and J lost 5 bases. Germline V gives CDR1 SGHDN, CDR2 FVKESK. The CDR3 totals 18 residues. CDR3 sequence reads: CASSHRTSGGDSAETQYF. In nucleotides, the CDR3 is TGTGCCAGCAGTCATCGGACTAGCGGGGGGGACTCTGCGGAGACCCAGTACTTC. The whole variable domain, remainder taken from reference TRBV14 and TRBJ2-5, is EAGVTQFPSHSVIEKGQTVTLRCDPISGHDNLYWYRRVMGKEIKFLLHFVKESKQDESGMPNNRFLAERTGGTYSTLKVQPAELEDSGVYFCASSHRTSGGDSAETQYFGPGTRLLVL.

The CDR3 sequence is CASSLSRSVGGGNSYEQYF. The CDR3 region has the DNA TGTGCCAGCAGCTTATCGAGGTCGGTTGGAGGGGGAAACTCCTACGAGCAGTACTTC. This chain links TRBV11-2 with TRBJ2-7, with D perhaps matching TRBD1 or TRBD2 (6 bases each). Trimming left V 2 bases short and J 0 bases short, with 23 bases between. CDR1 SGHAT and CDR2 FQNNGV come from the germline V gene. The CDR3 contains 19 residues.

This clone was seen a single time. This chain uses TRBV7-2 with TRBJ2-1; D may be TRBD1 (6 bases). Germline lookup yields CDR1 SGHTA and CDR2 FQGNSA. The CDR3 is made up of 13 amino acids. V lost 1 base, J lost 10 bases, and 11 bases lay in between. The CDR3 bases are TGTGCCAGCAGCTTAGGGATGAGGGGGGAGCAGTTCTTC. Its translation: CASSLGMRGEQFF.

The CDR3 here is CASSATGELFF. The CDR3 DNA reads as TGCGCCAGCAGTGCCACCGGGGAGCTGTTTTTT. V gene TRBV10-2 combines with J gene TRBJ2-2; no firm D call. Germline loops: CDR1 WSHSY, CDR2 SAAADI. The CDR3 runs 11 residues. Between the trimmed V and J ends, which lost 4 bases and 4 bases, there was a span of 1 base.

This clone has only a few counts. The V and J genes are TRBV9 and TRBJ2-3; 16 positions agree with TRBD2. Germline CDR1 reads SGDLS; CDR2 reads YYNGEE. Trimming removed 4 bases from V and 4 bases from J; junction bases left unmatched: 9. The CDR3 totals 18 residues. CDR3 residues: CASSKGLAGGRWADTQYF. CDR3 DNA: TGTGCCAGCAGCAAGGGACTAGCGGGGGGGCGTTGGGCAGATACGCAGTATTTT.

This clone appeared a few times. The chain has TRBV19 and TRBJ2-2, with D possibly being TRBD1 or TRBD2 (5 bases each). Trimming removed 5 bases from V and 3 bases from J, with 13 bases in between. Germline V gene sequence: CDR1 LNHDA, CDR2 SQIVND (reference sequence). This CDR3 is built from 15 residues. The CDR3 nucleotides are TGTGCCAGTAGTCGCGGCCAGGGACACACCGGGGAGCTGTTTTTT. Its protein product is CASSRGQGHTGELFF.

This sequence joins TRBV6-5 and TRBJ2-7; tentatively, D is TRBD2 (5 bases). The CDR3 is made up of 11 amino acids. CDR1 is MNHEY and CDR2 is SVGAGI in the germline V gene. The V end was cut by 10 bases, the J end by 4 bases, with 11 bases between. The CDR3 DNA reads as TGTGCCACCCACCGACTATACGAGCAGTACTTC. Translation: CATHRLYEQYF.

J is TRBJ2-2 and V is TRBV5-6; TRBD1 matches 8 bases. With V trimmed by 2 bases and J by 5 bases, 8 bases remained unmatched. This CDR3 contains 16 residues. The germline CDR1 and CDR2 sequences are SGHDT and YYEEEE. The CDR3: CASSFGGQGGTGELFF. DNA for the CDR3: TGTGCCAGCAGCTTCGGAGGACAGGGAGGTACCGGGGAGCTGTTTTTT.

The V call is TRBV6-6, the J call TRBJ2-7; weak D call: TRBD2 (6 bases). This CDR3 has 12 residues. V lost 6 bases and J lost 3, with 9 bases in between. Germline V gene data show CDR1 as MNHNY and CDR2 as SVGAGI (reference sequence). CDR3 residues: CASRDGSYEQYF. In DNA, the CDR3 is TGTGCCAGCAGGGACGGGAGCTACGAGCAGTACTTC.

The DNA of the CDR3 is TGTGCCAGCAGCCCACCTCGGGCCACCAAGAACACTGAAGCTTTCTTT. Translation gives CASSPPRATKNTEAFF. The rearrangement links TRBV7-3 to TRBJ1-1; D is unclear. The CDR3 covers 16 residues. Germline assignment: CDR1 SGHTA and CDR2 FQGTGA. With 5 bases removed from V and 1 base from J, the gap between germline ends came to 17 bases.

The chain combines TRBV6-1 with TRBJ1-5; 9 bases line up with TRBD1. The CDR3 covers 15 residues. Germline V gene sequence: CDR1 MNHNS, CDR2 SASEGT. With 6 bases clipped from V and 2 bases from J, the junction kept 5 bases outside the gene matches. CDR3 loop: CASSPGQGGNQPQHF. The CDR3 DNA reads as TGTGCCAGCAGCCCGGGACAGGGAGGCAATCAGCCCCAGCATTTT.

This clone was counted once. The rearrangement uses TRBV12-5 and TRBJ2-5; 9 bases line up with TRBD1. The DNA end is a closer match to TRBJ2-7, so the J assignment may be wrong. This CDR3 is built from 15 residues. The V gene's germline CDR1 is LGHNT and CDR2 FRNRAP. CDR3 coding DNA: TGTGCTAGTGGCCCAGGGACAGGGATTTTCTACGAGCAGTACTTC. This sequence encodes CASGPGTGIFYEQYF.

This rearrangement joins TRBV10-1 to TRBJ1-4, with TRBD1 matching 7 bases. V shed 4 bases and J 5 bases; nucleotides not matched to a gene: 7. CDR1 and CDR2 (germline): WNHNN, SYGVQD (reference sequence). The CDR3 has 15 amino acids. For the CDR3, the DNA is TGCGCCAGCAGTGGGGGGGGACAGATAAATGAAAAACTGTTTTTT. It translates to CASSGGGQINEKLFF.

This clone was recorded only once. The V call is TRBV18, the J call TRBJ1-3; possibly TRBD1 for D (5 bases). In germline, CDR1 is KGHSH, CDR2 LQKENI. V gave up 3 bases and J gave up 0 bases, with 12 bases separating them. This CDR3 spans 16 amino acids. The CDR3 region is CASSPLRGVSGNTIYF. In DNA form, the CDR3 reads TGTGCCAGCTCACCCCTAAGGGGCGTCTCTGGAAACACCATATATTTT. Full variable domain (rest looked up from reference TRBV18 and TRBJ1-3): NAGVMQNPRHLVRRRGQEARLRCSPMKGHSHVYWYRQLPEEGLKFMVYLQKENIIDESGMPKERFSAEFPKEGPSILRIQQVVRGDSAAYFCASSPLRGVSGNTIYFGEGSWLTVV.

The CDR3 DNA reads TGCGCCAGCAGCCGTATGACTAGCGGGCTGGACAATGAGCAGTTCTTC. Translated, it gives CASSRMTSGLDNEQFF. This chain connects TRBV4-1 to TRBJ2-1; 10 nucleotides agree with TRBD2. This CDR3 spans 16 amino acids. The germline CDR1 and CDR2 sequences are MGHRA and YSYEKL. After removal of 4 bases from V and 5 bases from J, the junction contained 8 bases not matched to a gene.

This chain joins TRBV7-9 and TRBJ1-1; the D is unclear. CDR3 length equals 12 residues. Per the germline V gene, CDR1 is SEHNR and CDR2 is FQNEAQ (reference sequence). Trimming stripped 4 bases from V and 9 bases from J, with 12 bases between. The CDR3 here is CASSSQPLQAFF. CDR3 coding DNA: TGTGCCAGCAGCTCCCAGCCACTACAAGCTTTCTTT.

The table lists this clone with a few counts. The chain employs TRBV4-1 and TRBJ2-1; D call uncertain. CDR3 length equals 15 residues. The V end was cut by 0 bases, the J end by 3 bases, with 9 bases between. Germline CDR1 MGHRA, CDR2 YSYEKL. In nucleotides, the CDR3 is TGCGCCAGCAGCCAAGAATTCGGCGACTACAATGAGCAGTTCTTC. Encoded protein: CASSQEFGDYNEQFF.

This clone was observed a single time. This rearrangement joins TRBV2 to TRBJ2-3, with no clear D. The CDR3 loop spans 14 amino acids. V gave up 3 bases and J gave up 0 bases, with 7 bases separating them. Per the germline V gene, CDR1 is SNHLY and CDR2 is FYNNEI. The CDR3 reads CASSEAVSTDTQYF. The CDR3, as DNA: TGTGCCAGCAGTGAGGCAGTGAGCACAGATACGCAGTATTTT.

The chain links TRBV4-1 to TRBJ1-1; D call uncertain. CDR3 length: 15 amino acids. Trimming took 1 base from V and 0 from J, leaving 9 bases between them. Germline values: CDR1 MGHRA, CDR2 YSYEKL. CDR3 in amino acids: CASSQVAVMNTEAFF. CDR3 nucleotides: TGCGCCAGCAGCCAAGTTGCCGTGATGAACACTGAAGCTTTCTTT.

The table lists this clone with a few counts. The chain combines TRBV7-9 with TRBJ1-5; TRBD1 might be the D (6 bases). CDR3 length: 16 amino acids. The V end lost 5 bases, the J end lost 3 bases, and 17 bases lay between the germline ends. CDR1 is SEHNR and CDR2 is FQNEAQ in the germline V gene (reference sequence). The CDR3 sequence: CASSLSQGINNQPQHF. The CDR3, as DNA: TGTGCCAGCAGCCTAAGCCAGGGGATCAACAATCAGCCCCAGCATTTT. The whole variable domain, remainder taken from reference TRBV7-9 and TRBJ1-5, is DTGVSQNPRHKITKRGQNVTFRCDPISEHNRLYWYRQTLGQGPEFLTYFQNEAQLEKSRLLSDRFSAERPKGSFSTLEIQRTEQGDSAMYLCASSLSQGINNQPQHFGDGTRLSIL.